This T cell receptor (beta chain) was profiled in a study of T cells after yellow fever vaccination. The study's findings and limits: Primary-vaccination clones mostly resurfaced post-booster (under 98% CD4, more than 80% CD8).

Turning to this clonotype: No antigen is known for it.

TCRdb reprocessed the 5' RACE reads via MiXCR and lists one record per CDR3 protein. Seen here are 300,000 or so distinct CDR3 sequences, about 10% observed once, and the top ten hold about 3.5%. Unmatched junction bases numbered 8, after V lost 3 bases and J lost 7 bases. The CDR3 has 16 amino acids. Germline V gives CDR1 KGHSH, CDR2 LQKENI. The rearrangement links TRBV18 to TRBJ2-3, with 12 bases aligning to TRBD2. The sample in question was CD4+ T cells sorted from PBMCs, obtained 5 days after the yellow fever booster vaccination. The source of this sequence is a man aged 18 to 30 who received the YFV17D yellow fever vaccine. CDR3 sequence (DNA): TGTGCCAGCTCACCTCCTATAGGACTAGCGGGAAATACGCAGTATTTT. Its translation: CASSPPIGLAGNTQYF.